A selection of T cell receptor beta chains follows, all from one sample in a study of blood T cell repertoires in COVID-19. The method was immunoSEQ multiplex PCR; TCRdb's version includes in-frame clones alone and lacks a portion of them. The table lists 45,000 to 65,000 clones, roughly 91% of them singletons, with over 7.5% in the top ten. The sequenced sample was peripheral blood. These receptors all stem from a human donor in a cohort sampled during active COVID-19. Each CDR3 is given with its conserved first and last residue. A D gene is named only where the DNA matches it firmly. Clone size, where shown, is once, few, many, or a class for clones that have expanded.

TRBV6-5	-	-	TRBJ1-5	TGTGCCAGCAGCCTTATAGGGGATCAGCCCCAGCATTTT	CASSLIGDQPQHF
TRBV3-1/TRBV3-2	few	TRBD1	TRBJ1-5	TGTGCCAGCAGCGGGGACAGCTATCAGCCCCAGCATTTT	CASSGDSYQPQHF
TRBV4-1	once	TRBD1	TRBJ2-7	TGCGCCAGCAGCCAAGCGGACAGGGGAGTCTACGAGCAGTACTTC	CASSQADRGVYEQYF
TRBV7-2	-	-	TRBJ2-3	TGTGCCAGCAGCCTGGGACTTGCGCTCACAGATACGCAGTATTTT	CASSLGLALTDTQYF
TRBV6-5	-	-	TRBJ2-7	TGTGCCAGCAGTCCTGGCCCTGCAGGACAGTACTTC	CASSPGPAGQYF
TRBV29-1	-	-	TRBJ1-2	TGCAGCGTTGAAGGAGGAAGCTATGGCTACACCTTC	CSVEGGSYGYTF
TRBV6-1	-	TRBD1	TRBJ2-1	TGTGCCAGCAGTGACGCCGGGACAGGGGACAATGAGCAGTTCTTC	CASSDAGTGDNEQFF
TRBV27	-	-	TRBJ2-7	TGTGCCAGCTCAACGGGCTACGAGCAGTACTTC	CASSTGYEQYF
TRBV1	-	-	TRBJ1-3	TGCACCAGCAGCCATACAGGGGAGAGAGGAAACACCATATATTTT	CTSSHTGERGNTIYF
TRBV11-3	once	-	TRBJ2-5	TGTGCCAGCAGCTTAGCTCGAGAAGAGACCCAGTACTTC	CASSLAREETQYF
TRBV5-1	-	TRBD1	TRBJ2-5	TGCGCCAGCAGCTCCGGGACAGCCCAAGAGACCCAGTACTTC	CASSSGTAQETQYF
TRBV12-2	-	-	TRBJ1-3	TGTGCAAGTCGCTTAGCGGAAGGGGCTGGAAACACCATATATTTT	CASRLAEGAGNTIYF
TRBV7-9	-	TRBD1	TRBJ2-7	TGTGCCAGCAGCGCGACAGGGCGCCGACCCTACGAGCAGTACTTC	CASSATGRRPYEQYF
TRBV9	once	-	TRBJ2-3	TGTGCCAGCAGCGTAGGAACTAGCTACAGCACAGATACGCAGTATTTT	CASSVGTSYSTDTQYF
TRBV7-9	-	-	TRBJ2-1	TGTGCCAGCAGCTTAAGGGGTGTCGATGAGCAGTTCTTC	CASSLRGVDEQFF
TRBV5-1	once	-	TRBJ2-3	TGCGCCAGCAGAAAGTGGACAGATACTAGCACAGATACGCAGTATTTT	CASRKWTDTSTDTQYF
TRBV23-1	-	TRBD1	TRBJ1-2	TGCGCCAGCAGTCTCCCGATCGGGACAGGGGTTAACTATGGCTACACCTTC	CASSLPIGTGVNYGYTF
TRBV5-1	-	-	TRBJ1-6	TGCGCCAGCAGCGATTCCCCGGCGGATTCACCCCTCCACTTT	CASSDSPADSPLHF
TRBV19	-	-	TRBJ1-6	TGTGCCAGTAGTAAGGGAAGCGGGTCGATACCCCTCCACTTT	CASSKGSGSIPLHF
TRBV28	-	-	TRBJ1-1	TGTGCCAGCAGTTTAGAATGGGCGAGTGTCGACACTGAAGCTTTCTTT	CASSLEWASVDTEAFF
TRBV4-1	once	TRBD2	TRBJ2-1	TGCGCCAGCAGCCTGAATGGACTAGATAATGAGCAGTTCTTC	CASSLNGLDNEQFF
TRBV11-2	once	-	TRBJ2-5	TGTGCCAGCAGCTTCGAACAGGTTCAAGAGACCCAGTACTTC	CASSFEQVQETQYF
TRBV14	-	TRBD1	TRBJ2-1	TGTGCCAGCAGCCGACGTGTTGGGACAGGGGCCTACAATGAGCAGTTCTTC	CASSRRVGTGAYNEQFF
TRBV5-1	-	TRBD1	TRBJ2-7	TGCGCCAGCAGCAGGTCGGGACAGGGGGCCTACGAGCAGTACTTC	CASSRSGQGAYEQYF
TRBV2	once	TRBD2	TRBJ2-7	TGTGCCAGCAGTGCTAGCGGGGTCCCCTACGAGCAGTACTTC	CASSASGVPYEQYF
TRBV11-2	-	TRBD2	TRBJ2-2	TGTGCCAGCAGCACCAGAAGGCTAGCGGGAGCAGGGGGGACCGGGGAGCTGTTTTTT	CASSTRRLAGAGGTGELFF